This passage covers 17 T cell receptor beta chains from one sample sequenced in a study of blood T cell repertoires in COVID-19. The table came from immunoSEQ multiplex PCR; TCRdb's copy has only in-frame clones and leaves some out. The table includes roughly 360,000 clones, 88% detected once. Sequencing was performed on PBMCs or T cells enriched from blood (not recorded which). The receptors derive from a woman under 40 with acute COVID-19.

In this sample, this clone turned up once. This sequence joins TRBV12-5 and TRBJ1-4, with 9 positions matching TRBD1. CDR3 length equals 12 residues. The ends lost 5 bases at V and 11 bases at J; junction bases unmatched: 3. Per the germline V gene, CDR1 is LGHNT and CDR2 is FRNRAP. This CDR3 reads CASGPGTGKLFF. The CDR3 DNA sequence: TGTGCTAGTGGTCCCGGGACAGGGAAACTGTTTTTT.

The genes are TRBV29-1 and TRBJ1-2; the D gene is possibly TRBD1 (6 bases). The V end was cut by 7 bases, the J end by 8 bases, with 14 bases between. Germline CDR1 is SQVTM and CDR2 is ANQGSEA. The CDR3 is 11 amino acids. CDR3 sequence: CSANRVAGYTF. Here the CDR3 DNA reads TGCAGCGCTAACAGGGTGGCCGGCTACACCTTC.

The rearrangement joins TRBV5-8 to TRBJ1-5, with TRBD1 matching over 7 bases. After removal of 1 base from V and 7 bases from J, the junction contained 5 bases not matched to a gene. The CDR3 contains 14 residues. CDR1 SGHTS and CDR2 YDEGEE come from the germline V gene. For the CDR3, the DNA is TGTGCCAGCAGCTTGCAGGGGGATAGGCAGCCCCAGCATTTT. Amino acids: CASSLQGDRQPQHF. The full variable domain, rest sourced from reference TRBV5-8 and TRBJ1-5, is EAGVTQSPTHLIKTRGQQATLRCSPISGHTSVYWYQQALGLGLQFLLWYDEGEERNRGNFPPRFSGRQFPNYSSELNVNALELEDSALYLCASSLQGDRQPQHFGDGTRLSIL.

J is TRBJ1-1 and V is TRBV7-2, with a weak D call TRBD1 (6 bases). Germline CDR1 and CDR2: SGHTA and FQGNSA. Trimming removed 2 bases at V and 3 bases at J, with 13 bases between. CDR3 length equals 15 residues. CDR3 DNA sequence: TGTGCCAGCAGCTTAAAGGGAGGGGGTTACACTGAAGCTTTCTTT. Translated, it gives CASSLKGGGYTEAFF.

In its sample, this clone was seen once. The identical CDR3 is also encoded by other nucleotide sequences in the sample. In DNA form, the CDR3 reads TGTGCCAGCAGTCGCAGGAACACTGAAGCTTTCTTT. Amino acids: CASSRRNTEAFF. V gene TRBV6-5 combines with J gene TRBJ1-1; D is unresolved. V lost 5 bases and J 1 base, leaving 5 bases between the germline ends. Germline CDR1 MNHEY, CDR2 SVGAGI. This CDR3 is built from 12 residues.

Concerning this clone itself: The sample has other DNA sequences that encode this CDR3 too. The chain is built from TRBV7-2 and TRBJ2-1; 8 bases are shared with TRBD1. CDR3 length: 14 amino acids. CDR1 is SGHTA, CDR2 FQGNSA, per germline. Germline trimming cut 4 bases from V and 3 bases from J; bases unmatched to any gene: 2. CDR3 DNA sequence: TGTGCCAGCAGCTCCGGACAGGGCTACAATGAGCAGTTCTTC. The encoded protein is CASSSGQGYNEQFF.

This chain links TRBV10-2 with TRBJ2-1; D might be TRBD2 (6 bases). CDR1 and CDR2 from the germline V gene are WSHSY and SAAADI. The V end was cut by 4 bases, the J end by 3 bases, with 10 bases between. The CDR3 has 14 amino acids. CDR3 amino acids: CASSVRRDYNEQFF. As DNA, the CDR3 is TGCGCCAGCAGTGTGAGGAGGGACTACAATGAGCAGTTCTTC.

The chain recombines TRBV4-1 with TRBJ1-1; D possibly corresponds to TRBD1 (5 bases). Trimming took 3 bases from V and 1 from J, leaving 12 bases between them. Per the germline V gene, CDR1 is MGHRA and CDR2 is YSYEKL. The CDR3 sequence is 15 residues long. This chain's CDR3 is CASSHNGAANTEAFF. CDR3 bases: TGCGCCAGCAGCCACAATGGGGCGGCGAACACTGAAGCTTTCTTT.

The J gene is TRBJ2-7, the V gene TRBV11-3; possibly TRBD2 for D (5 bases). Germline CDR1 reads SGHNT; CDR2 reads YENEEA. The CDR3 contains 15 residues. The V end was cut by 5 bases, the J end by 1 base, with 15 bases between. CDR3 DNA sequence: TGTGCCAGCAGCCGACTACTTAGATCTTCCTACGAGCAGTACTTC. It specifies CASSRLLRSSYEQYF.

The chain couples TRBV7-9 to TRBJ1-2; 8 bases map to TRBD1. This CDR3 is built from 16 residues. Unmatched junction bases numbered 9, after V lost 0 bases and J lost 6 bases. Germline CDR1 SEHNR, CDR2 FQNEAQ (reference sequence). The CDR3 loop is CASSLAGQGASDGYTF. CDR3 nucleotide sequence: TGTGCCAGCAGCTTAGCGGGGCAGGGGGCCTCTGATGGCTACACCTTC.

This clone was seen only a few times. The V call is TRBV15, the J call TRBJ1-6; D is unresolved. The V and J ends lost 5 bases and 7 bases respectively, with 6 bases between them. This CDR3 contains 12 residues. The germline V gene has CDR1 LNHNV and CDR2 YYDKDF (reference sequence). CDR3 residues: CATSVRNSPLHF. CDR3 coding DNA: TGTGCCACCAGCGTTCGGAATTCACCCCTCCACTTT.

The chain employs TRBV24-1 and TRBJ2-1, with a weak D call TRBD2 (6 bases). Looked up from germline, CDR1 is KGHDR and CDR2 is SFDVKD. This CDR3 comprises 17 residues. Trimming stripped 2 bases from V and 2 bases from J, with 15 bases between. This CDR3 reads CATSDSRFRGAYNEQFF. Written as DNA, the CDR3 is TGTGCCACCAGTGATTCTAGGTTCCGCGGGGCCTACAATGAGCAGTTCTTC.

In DNA form, the CDR3 reads TGTGCCAGCAGTTCTAGACAGGGGGCTTTCTTT. Protein product: CASSSRQGAFF. This chain links TRBV12-3 or TRBV12-4 with TRBJ1-1; TRBD1 matches at 8 bases. J lost 11 bases, V lost 4 bases, and 3 bases had no gene match. The CDR3 length is 11 residues.

This chain joins TRBV5-1 and TRBJ2-6; D gene uncertain. V gave up 2 bases and J gave up 0 bases, with 12 bases separating them. There are 17 residues in the CDR3. The germline V gene has CDR1 SGHRS and CDR2 YFSETQ. The CDR3 coding sequence is TGCGCCAGCAGCTTCTTGACTTTGGACTCTGGGGCCAACGTCCTGACTTTC. This encodes CASSFLTLDSGANVLTF.

J is TRBJ1-1 and V is TRBV30, with TRBD1 matching over 8 bases. The V gene end was trimmed by 5 bases and the J gene end by 1 base; junction bases not matched to a gene: 3. The CDR3 totals 13 residues. Germline loops: CDR1 GTSNPN, CDR2 SVGIG (reference sequence). This chain's CDR3 is CAWATGGNTEAFF. The CDR3 DNA is TGTGCCTGGGCAACAGGGGGGAACACTGAAGCTTTCTTT. The whole variable domain, filled in from reference TRBV30 and TRBJ1-1, reads SQTIHQWPATLVQPVGSPLSLECTVEGTSNPNLYWYRQAAGRGLQLLFYSVGIGQISSEVPQNLSASRPQDRQFILSSKKLLLSDSGFYLCAWATGGNTEAFFGQGTRLTVV.

With regard to this clone: The CDR3 end shows no conserved phenylalanine or tryptophan, and so a read error is likely. The limits of the CDR3 on the DNA are not certain, so only TCRdb's listed CDR3 is given. The CDR3 loop is CASSRGRGKS. The chain has TRBV19 and TRBJ1-1. The CDR3 sequence runs 10 residues, both termini included. Per germline, CDR1 LNHDA and CDR2 SQIVND (reference sequence).

The chain links TRBV7-3 to TRBJ1-1, with 8 nucleotides matching TRBD1. CDR1 and CDR2 (germline): SGHTA, FQGTGA. Trimming cost V 5 bases and J 3 bases; bases outside gene matches: 5. This CDR3 comprises 14 residues. CDR3 nucleotide sequence: TGTGCCAGCAGCCTTGACAGGGGCGACACTGAAGCTTTCTTT. It translates to CASSLDRGDTEAFF. The complete variable domain, with remaining parts taken from reference TRBV7-3 and TRBJ1-1, reads GAGVSQTPSNKVTEKGKYVELRCDPISGHTALYWYRQSLGQGPEFLIYFQGTGAADDSGLPNDRFFAVRPEGSVSTLKIQRTERGDSAVYLCASSLDRGDTEAFFGQGTRLTVV.